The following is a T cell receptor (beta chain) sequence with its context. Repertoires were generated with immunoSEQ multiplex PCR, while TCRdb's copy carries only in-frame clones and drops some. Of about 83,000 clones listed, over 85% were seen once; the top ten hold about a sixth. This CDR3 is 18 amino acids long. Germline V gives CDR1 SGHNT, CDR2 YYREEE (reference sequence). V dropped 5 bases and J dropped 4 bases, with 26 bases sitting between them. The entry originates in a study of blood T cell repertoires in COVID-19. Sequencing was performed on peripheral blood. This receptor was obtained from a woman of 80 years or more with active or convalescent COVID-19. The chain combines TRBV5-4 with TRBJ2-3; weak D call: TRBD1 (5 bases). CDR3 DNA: TGTGCCAGCAGTCGTAATATCAGGACACTTGCGAAGGCAGATACGCAGTATTTT. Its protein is CASSRNIRTLAKADTQYF.